Following are 14 T cell receptor beta chains from one sample sequenced in a study of blood T cell repertoires in COVID-19. Sequencing used immunoSEQ multiplex PCR; TCRdb keeps in-frame clones, though not all of them. The repertoire holds fewer than 300,000 clones, about 85% seen once, with roughly 14% in the top ten. The sequenced sample consisted of peripheral blood. Every receptor here comes from a human donor in a cohort sampled during active COVID-19.

J is TRBJ1-4 and V is TRBV7-3, with D possibly matching TRBD1 (5 bases). Trimming took off 3 bases at V and 13 bases at J, with 6 bases between the two ends. This CDR3 has 10 residues. Germline V lookup: CDR1 SGHTA, CDR2 FQGTGA. This chain's CDR3 is CASSFGALFF. The CDR3 nucleotides are TGTGCCAGCAGCTTTGGGGCACTGTTTTTT.

This clone has more than one count but fewer than ten. J is TRBJ2-7 and V is TRBV18, with a tentative D call TRBD1 (6 bases). The CDR3 runs to 14 residues. V lost 2 bases and J lost 4, with 12 bases in between. CDR1 KGHSH and CDR2 LQKENI come from the germline V gene. In DNA form, the CDR3 reads TGTGCCAGCTCACCAGGCCGGGACAAGTACGAGCAGTACTTC. This gives the protein CASSPGRDKYEQYF.

The chain carries TRBV27 and TRBJ2-1, with 9 positions matching TRBD2. The germline V gene encodes CDR1 MNHEY and CDR2 SMNVEV (reference sequence). The V segment lost 3 bases and the J segment 10 bases; nucleotides outside the gene matches: 10. The CDR3 has 15 residues. CDR3 in amino acids: CASSFYNSGSGEQFF. In DNA, the CDR3 is TGTGCCAGCAGTTTTTATAATAGCGGGAGTGGGGAGCAGTTCTTC.

The gene calls are TRBV30 and TRBJ2-1, with 13 nucleotides matching TRBD2. Germline V gives CDR1 GTSNPN, CDR2 SVGIG (reference sequence). J gave up 0 bases and V 0 bases, and 14 bases lay outside the gene matches. CDR3 length: 21 amino acids. This chain's CDR3 is CAWSVGLLAGGPGGSYNEQFF. The CDR3 DNA reads as TGTGCCTGGAGTGTTGGGCTACTAGCGGGAGGGCCTGGGGGCTCCTACAATGAGCAGTTCTTC. The variable domain in full, with the rest retrieved from reference TRBV30 and TRBJ2-1, is SQTIHQWPATLVQPVGSPLSLECTVEGTSNPNLYWYRQAAGRGLQLLFYSVGIGQISSEVPQNLSASRPQDRQFILSSKKLLLSDSGFYLCAWSVGLLAGGPGGSYNEQFFGPGTRLTVL.

This clone was found once. This chain uses TRBV7-2 with TRBJ1-1, with no clear D. Germline-derived CDR1 and CDR2 are SGHTA and FQGNSA. This CDR3 has 13 amino acids. The V end was cut by 2 bases, the J end by 5 bases, with 9 bases between. CDR3 DNA sequence: TGTGCCAGCAGCTTAAGCTGGACTACTGAAGCTTTCTTT. It codes for CASSLSWTTEAFF.

V and J are TRBV18 and TRBJ2-3, with TRBD2 identical over 10 bases. From germline, CDR1 is KGHSH and CDR2 LQKENI. This CDR3 is 14 amino acids long. V was pared by 8 bases and J by 1 base, with 3 bases of the junction left unmatched. CDR3 DNA sequence: TGTGCCAGCCAGGGACTAGCGCGCACAGATACGCAGTATTTT. Protein sequence: CASQGLARTDTQYF.

V usage is TRBV30 and J usage is TRBJ2-1; D is possibly TRBD1 (6 bases). Germline-derived CDR1 and CDR2 are GTSNPN and SVGIG (reference sequence). Deletions cut 2 bases from V and 2 bases from J, with 16 bases between. The CDR3 is made up of 16 amino acids. CDR3 sequence: CAWSPGLGATYNEQFF. For the CDR3, the DNA is TGTGCCTGGAGTCCGGGTTTGGGGGCAACCTACAATGAGCAGTTCTTC. The whole variable domain, filled in from reference TRBV30 and TRBJ2-1, reads SQTIHQWPATLVQPVGSPLSLECTVEGTSNPNLYWYRQAAGRGLQLLFYSVGIGQISSEVPQNLSASRPQDRQFILSSKKLLLSDSGFYLCAWSPGLGATYNEQFFGPGTRLTVL.

The V gene is TRBV16, the J gene TRBJ1-5; D is perhaps TRBD1 (5 bases). CDR1 is KGHSY and CDR2 is FQNENV in the germline V gene. The V end lost 6 bases, the J end lost 9 bases, and 15 bases lay between the germline ends. There are 13 residues in the CDR3. This chain's CDR3 is CASSFQGVGPQHF. Here the CDR3 DNA reads TGTGCCAGCAGTTTTCAGGGCGTAGGGCCCCAGCATTTT.

A word on this clone: Other nucleotide sequences from this sample produce the same CDR3. V gene TRBV18 combines with J gene TRBJ2-7; tentative D call: TRBD1 (6 bases). In germline, CDR1 is KGHSH, CDR2 LQKENI. The CDR3 is 14 residues long. V lost 3 bases and J 1 base, leaving 10 bases between the germline ends. The CDR3 loop is CASSPPGQSYEQYF. Written as DNA, the CDR3 is TGTGCCAGCTCACCTCCCGGACAGTCCTACGAGCAGTACTTC.

This chain joins TRBV27 and TRBJ1-6; D call uncertain. The length of the CDR3 is 17 residues. Deletions cut 7 bases from V and 5 bases from J, with 21 bases between. The germline V gene has CDR1 MNHEY and CDR2 SMNVEV (reference sequence). The CDR3 DNA is TGTGCCAGCACCTCCGGGGTCCCAAAAAGGGATAATTCACCCCTCCACTTT. Protein product: CASTSGVPKRDNSPLHF.

The V gene is TRBV19, the J gene TRBJ2-1; TRBD1 aligns across 7 bases. The ends lost 7 bases at V and 4 bases at J; junction bases unmatched: 7. Germline CDR1 is LNHDA and CDR2 is SQIVND (reference sequence). The CDR3 runs 14 residues. CDR3 bases: TGTGCCAGTAAGGCCTGGGGACAGTACAATGAGCAGTTCTTC. Its protein product is CASKAWGQYNEQFF. Variable domain in full (rest from reference TRBV19 and TRBJ2-1): DGGITQSPKYLFRKEGQNVTLSCEQNLNHDAMYWYRQDPGQGLRLIYYSQIVNDFQKGDIAEGYSVSREKKESFPLTVTSAQKNPTAFYLCASKAWGQYNEQFFGPGTRLTVL.

This clone was seen only once. V is TRBV27 and J is TRBJ2-5; 7 nucleotides agree with TRBD2. The V gene end was trimmed by 0 bases and the J gene end by 2 bases; junction bases not matched to a gene: 12. The germline V gene has CDR1 MNHEY and CDR2 SMNVEV (reference sequence). The CDR3 is 18 amino acids. DNA for the CDR3: TGTGCCAGCAGTTTATCGCTAACTAGCGTAGGGAAGCAAGAGACCCAGTACTTC. Protein product: CASSLSLTSVGKQETQYF.

The chain joins TRBV11-3 to TRBJ2-1; a possible D gene is TRBD2 (5 bases). Germline CDR1 is SGHNT and CDR2 is YENEEA. The CDR3 runs to 15 residues. V was shortened by 1 base and J by 5 bases, with 12 bases between the two germline ends. The CDR3 sequence: CASSLGNGVDNEQFF. CDR3 in DNA: TGTGCCAGCAGCTTAGGGAACGGGGTGGACAATGAGCAGTTCTTC.

The chain recombines TRBV5-1 with TRBJ2-3; the match to TRBD2 covers 9 bases. The CDR3 sequence is 16 residues long. V was clipped by 4 bases and J by 6 bases; unmatched bases: 12. Germline lookup yields CDR1 SGHRS and CDR2 YFSETQ. CDR3 sequence: CASSPGSGGGADTQYF. As DNA, the CDR3 is TGCGCCAGCAGCCCAGGCTCGGGCGGGGGGGCGGATACGCAGTATTTT.